This is a list of T cell receptor beta chains from one sample in a study of vaccination and CD4 T cells after COVID-19. A single record per CDR3 protein comes from TCRdb applying MiXCR to the PCR reads. Seen here are 10,000 to 13,000 distinct CDR3 sequences, around 50% observed once, and the top ten hold roughly 9.6%. Their antigens remain unidentified. Material for sequencing was CD4+ T cells from blood, cultured in vitro. The receptors stem from a human donor who had recovered from COVID-19. Both conserved end residues are part of each CDR3. Each record gives: J gene, V gene, D gene, clone size, CDR3 protein, CDR3 DNA. A D gene is named only where the DNA matches it firmly. A clone size is listed for some rows: how often the clone was seen (once, few, many), or a class if it is expanded.

TRBJ2-3,TRBV24-1,TRBD2,.,CATRGTSGPTDTQYF,TGTGCCACCAGAGGGACTAGCGGGCCCACAGATACGCAGTATTTT
TRBJ1-6,TRBV20-1,.,.,CSARDQTGYNSPLHF,TGCAGTGCTAGAGATCAGACGGGGTACAATTCACCCCTCCACTTT
TRBJ2-2,TRBV30,.,.,CACSPAVNTGELFF,TGTGCCTGTTCGCCAGCAGTGAACACCGGGGAGCTGTTTTTT
TRBJ1-5,TRBV27,.,few,CASSLTENQPQHF,TGTGCCAGCAGTTTGACAGAGAATCAGCCCCAGCATTTT
TRBJ2-5,TRBV7-8,.,medium-sized,CASTPRVTGETQYF,TGTGCCAGCACCCCCCGGGTGACGGGAGAGACCCAGTACTTC
TRBJ2-7,TRBV11-2,TRBD1,.,CASSTRDSSYEQYF,TGTGCCAGCAGCACCCGGGACAGTTCCTACGAGCAGTACTTC
TRBJ2-7,TRBV6-2/TRBV6-3,.,.,CASSALAPEQYF,TGTGCCAGCAGTGCTCTAGCGCCCGAGCAGTACTTC
TRBJ2-7,TRBV20-1,.,few,CSAGPQGQTEQYF,TGCAGTGCTGGGCCACAAGGACAGACAGAGCAGTACTTC
TRBJ2-4,TRBV20-1,TRBD2,.,CSASSGLAGGPAKNIQYF,TGCAGTGCTAGCTCGGGACTAGCGGGAGGGCCTGCCAAAAACATTCAGTACTTC
TRBJ2-2,TRBV27,.,.,CASTSPGLLHTGELFF,TGTGCCAGCACCTCCCCGGGACTTCTACACACCGGGGAGCTGTTTTTT
TRBJ1-4,TRBV7-2,.,.,CASTPRANEKLFF,TGTGCCAGCACCCCACGGGCTAATGAAAAACTGTTTTTT
TRBJ1-4,TRBV20-1,TRBD1,once,CSASQGAEKLFF,TGCAGTGCTTCACAGGGGGCTGAAAAACTGTTTTTT
TRBJ2-5,TRBV29-1,TRBD1,.,CSGRGTGVQETQYF,TGCAGCGGTCGGGGGACAGGGGTGCAAGAGACCCAGTACTTC
TRBJ2-1,TRBV7-6,.,.,CASSLDGREYNEQFF,TGTGCCAGCAGCTTAGACGGGAGAGAGTACAATGAGCAGTTCTTC